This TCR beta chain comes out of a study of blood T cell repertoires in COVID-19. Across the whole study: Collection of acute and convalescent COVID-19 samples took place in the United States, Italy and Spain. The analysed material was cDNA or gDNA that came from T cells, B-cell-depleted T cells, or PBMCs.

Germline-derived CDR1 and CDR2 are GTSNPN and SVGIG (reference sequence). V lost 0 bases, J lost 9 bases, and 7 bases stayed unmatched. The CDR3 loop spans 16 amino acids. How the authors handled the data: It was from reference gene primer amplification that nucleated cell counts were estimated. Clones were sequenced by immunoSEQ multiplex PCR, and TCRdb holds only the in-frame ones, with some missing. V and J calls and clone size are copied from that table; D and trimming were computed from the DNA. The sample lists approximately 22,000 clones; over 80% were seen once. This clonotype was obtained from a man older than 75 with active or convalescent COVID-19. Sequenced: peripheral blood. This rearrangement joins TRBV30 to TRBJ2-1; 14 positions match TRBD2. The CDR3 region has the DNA TGTGCCTGGAGTGTAGTAGGACTAGCGGGAGGCGGTGAGCAGTTCTTC. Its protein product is CAWSVVGLAGGGEQFF.